The 12 T cell receptor beta chains below come from one sample, sequenced in a study of cytomegalovirus exposure and HLA in healthy donors. PCR amplification relied on 60 Vbeta primers (plus 13 Jbeta primers). TCRdb's copy holds only in-frame clones and misses some; the assay was immunoSEQ multiplex PCR. The repertoire holds under 250,000 clones, around 84% seen once, with 0.2% to 0.25% in the top ten. The specimen sequenced was PBMCs. The receptors originated from a girl aged 2-10 years in good health and CMV-seronegative.

The chain has TRBV2 and TRBJ2-3; a weak D match, TRBD1 (6 bases). The germline gives CDR1 SNHLY, CDR2 FYNNEI. There are 15 residues in the CDR3. Trimming left V 5 bases short and J 2 bases short, with 14 bases between. CDR3 sequence reads: CASSLTRGDTDTQYF. As DNA, the CDR3 is TGTGCCAGCAGTTTAACCAGGGGAGACACAGATACGCAGTATTTT.

The rearrangement links TRBV29-1 to TRBJ1-2; TRBD1 aligns across 7 bases. Germline CDR1 reads SQVTM; CDR2 reads ANQGSEA. This CDR3 is 13 amino acids long. V was clipped by 0 bases and J by 5 bases; unmatched bases: 3. CDR3: CSVEDHRGYGYTF. In DNA, the CDR3 is TGCAGCGTTGAAGATCACAGGGGATATGGCTACACCTTC.

The chain couples TRBV9 to TRBJ2-5; no clear D gene. V gave up 4 bases and J gave up 0 bases, with 4 bases separating them. CDR3 length: 12 residues. Germline CDR1 is SGDLS and CDR2 is YYNGEE. As DNA, the CDR3 is TGTGCCAGCAGCCCGTACCAAGAGACCCAGTACTTC. Encoded protein: CASSPYQETQYF.

The gene calls are TRBV19 and TRBJ2-1; TRBD2 matches at 16 bases. V was pared by 3 bases and J by 9 bases, with 2 bases of the junction left unmatched. This CDR3 is 15 amino acids long. Germline V gene lookup returns CDR1 LNHDA and CDR2 SQIVND (reference sequence). The CDR3 sequence: CASSMGLAGGGEQFF. For the CDR3, the DNA is TGTGCCAGTAGTATGGGACTAGCGGGAGGGGGTGAGCAGTTCTTC.

The chain links TRBV18 to TRBJ2-1; 14 bases align to TRBD2. This CDR3 has 17 amino acids. Trimming removed 0 bases from V and 8 bases from J; junction bases left unmatched: 6. The germline V gene encodes CDR1 KGHSH and CDR2 LQKENI. The CDR3 loop is CASSPPSTSGRAYEQFF. For the CDR3, the DNA is TGTGCCAGCTCACCACCCTCGACTAGCGGGAGGGCCTATGAGCAGTTCTTC.

The chain combines TRBV15 with TRBJ2-7; 7 bases fit TRBD2. From germline, CDR1 is LNHNV and CDR2 YYDKDF (reference sequence). Trimming removed 5 bases from V and 4 bases from J; junction bases left unmatched: 2. The CDR3 spans 12 residues. CDR3: CATSLGGYEQYF. CDR3 nucleotides: TGTGCCACCAGCCTGGGGGGGTACGAGCAGTACTTC. Filled out from reference TRBV15 and TRBJ2-7, the complete variable domain reads DAMVIQNPRYQVTQFGKPVTLSCSQTLNHNVMYWYQQKSSQAPKLLFHYYDKDFNNEADTPDNFQSRRPNTSFCFLDIRSPGLGDTAMYLCATSLGGYEQYFGPGTRLTVT.

The chain recombines TRBV7-2 with TRBJ2-1, with D maybe TRBD1 (5 bases). V lost 6 bases to trimming and J lost 15 bases, with 18 bases between them. The CDR3 consists of 12 residues. CDR1 is SGHTA and CDR2 is FQGNSA in the germline V gene. This CDR3 is CASRSTWGVGFF. The CDR3 DNA reads TGTGCCAGCAGATCAACCTGGGGCGTAGGGTTCTTC. The full variable domain, rest sourced from reference TRBV7-2 and TRBJ2-1, is GAGVSQSPSNKVTEKGKDVELRCDPISGHTALYWYRQSLGQGLEFLIYFQGNSAPDKSGLPSDRFSAERTGGSVSTLTIQRTQQEDSAVYLCASRSTWGVGFFGPGTRLTVL.

The genes are TRBV5-1 and TRBJ2-3, with D possibly matching TRBD2 (5 bases). CDR3 length: 14 residues. The ends were cut back, 4 bases at V and 1 base at J, with 10 bases in the middle. Per the germline V gene, CDR1 is SGHRS and CDR2 is YFSETQ. This chain's CDR3 is CASSGQAGTDTQYF. In DNA, the CDR3 is TGCGCCAGCAGCGGCCAAGCGGGCACAGATACGCAGTATTTT.

This clone was seen just once. CDR3 in DNA: TGTGCCAGCAGCGGGAACGGGGTTAAAGACTATGGCTACACCTTC. Amino acid sequence: CASSGNGVKDYGYTF. The chain combines TRBV9 with TRBJ1-2; D call uncertain. The CDR3 has 15 amino acids. Germline CDR1 is SGDLS and CDR2 is YYNGEE. The V end lost 3 bases, the J end lost 3 bases, and 15 bases lay between the germline ends.

The chain joins TRBV4-1 to TRBJ2-5, with 10 positions matching TRBD2. The end of the DNA is better explained by TRBJ2-7, so the J call may be wrong. Germline CDR1 MGHRA, CDR2 YSYEKL. The CDR3 consists of 16 residues. In nucleotides, the CDR3 is TGCGCCAGCAGCCAGTTAGCGGGAGGATACTCCTACGAGCAGTACTTC. Translating it yields CASSQLAGGYSYEQYF.

The rearrangement uses TRBV4-2 and TRBJ1-2; D is perhaps TRBD1 (5 bases). The CDR3 sequence is 15 residues long. Trimming took off 6 bases at V and 2 bases at J, with 16 bases between the two ends. Germline V gives CDR1 LGHNA, CDR2 YNFKEQ. The CDR3 spells CASRQGGGWNYGYTF. The CDR3, as DNA: TGTGCCAGCAGGCAGGGTGGGGGGTGGAACTATGGCTACACCTTC.

Notes on this clone: An end of the junction does not agree with germline; a read error may underlie this. Other DNA sequences in the sample encode the same CDR3. The chain links TRBV4-1 to TRBJ2-3; D might be TRBD1 (6 bases). Germline V gene lookup returns CDR1 MGHRA and CDR2 YSYEKL. The CDR3 contains 15 residues. As DNA, the CDR3 is TGCGCCAGTAGCCAAGATTCAGGGGCCACAGATACGCAGTATTTT. This codes for CASSQDSGATDTQYF.